The clone carrying this T cell receptor (beta chain) was found once. Antigen unknown. The germline V gene encodes CDR1 SQVTM and CDR2 ANQGSEA. The CDR3 totals 12 residues. V was pared by 6 bases and J by 2 bases, with 10 bases between. The sample originates from a study of T cell responses to AZD1222 COVID-19 vaccine. Study-level findings and limits: Seropositive at baseline were only 5 to 7 AZD1222 recipients. Targets within unmutated variant regions were reportedly found for nearly half of spike-specific TCRs.

The assay was immunoSEQ multiplex PCR, and TCRdb's table has in-frame clones only and misses some. The data contain approximately 180,000 clones, approximately 92% of them seen just once; the ten biggest clones take up around 3%. The receptor was isolated from an adult in good health. This chain connects TRBV29-1 to TRBJ1-1, with D possibly TRBD1 on 5 matching bases. The starting material was peripheral blood, obtained on day 0 of AZD1222 vaccination. The CDR3 loop reads CSVPGTNTEAFF. The CDR3 DNA reads TGCAGCGTGCCAGGGACCAACACTGAAGCTTTCTTT.